This TCR beta chain was identified during a study of blood T cells in healthy people across ages. The study's findings and limits: Aged donors had fewer naive CD4+ cells and lower diversity than long-lived donors.

Isolated per sample were at least 7 million PBMCs. Remarks on this clonotype: Its antigen is as yet unknown.

Next came a second PCR, run for about 7 to 11 cycles, which used a sample-barcoded 5' primer along with a J-beta primer mix. TCRdb reprocessed the 5' RACE reads via MiXCR and lists one record per CDR3 protein. Of almost 800,000 distinct CDR3 sequences listed, about 62% are singletons. V shed 7 bases and J shed 1 base, with 10 bases lying between them. The CDR3 is made up of 13 amino acids. CDR1 is SGDLS and CDR2 is YYNGEE in the germline V gene. The origin of this receptor is a man between 25 and 39 years old in good health. The sample comprised blood. V usage is TRBV9 and J usage is TRBJ2-3; TRBD2 is a possible D gene (5 bases). DNA for the CDR3: TGTGCCAGCGAAAGCGGTGGCACAGATACGCAGTATTTT. Its translation: CASESGGTDTQYF.